The 13 T cell receptor beta chains listed next were all sequenced from one sample in a study of T cell repertoires and HLA-DP antigens. Clones were sequenced by immunoSEQ multiplex PCR, and TCRdb holds only the in-frame ones, with some missing. Of approximately 90,000 clones listed, around nine tenths are singletons. Their recognized antigens are unknown. Sequences were obtained from CD4+ T cells from PBMCs. The receptors here all came from a man aged 50 to 59 in good health and CMV-seronegative.

This sequence joins TRBV28 and TRBJ1-1; 7 nucleotides align to TRBD1. This CDR3 comprises 15 residues. Per germline, CDR1 MDHEN and CDR2 SYDVKM. Trimming at V came to 4 bases and at J to 2 bases, leaving 7 bases not matched to a gene. The CDR3 sequence is CASSSAGTDNTEAFF. The DNA for the CDR3 is TGTGCCAGCAGTTCGGCCGGGACAGACAACACTGAAGCTTTCTTT.

The chain joins TRBV1 to TRBJ2-3; the DNA was not used to check the table's D call, TRBD2. TRBV1 has pseudogene status. The CDR3 covers 16 residues. The CDR3 nucleotides read TGCACCAGCAGCCAAGCTTTGACCGAGGCGGCAGATACGCAGTATTTT. Its translation: CTSSQALTEAADTQYF.

The rearrangement joins TRBV15 to TRBJ2-1, with TRBD1 as a possible D gene (7 bases). The CDR3 runs to 15 residues. Trimming shortened V by 8 bases and J by 0 bases, and 14 bases separated the two germline ends. Germline loops: CDR1 LNHNV, CDR2 YYDKDF (reference sequence). In DNA, the CDR3 is TGTGCCACCGCTCAGGGGGGAAGCTCCTACAATGAGCAGTTCTTC. The encoded protein is CATAQGGSSYNEQFF.

CDR3 in DNA: TGTGCCAGCAGCTCAAACCGGGACAGGGATCAGTACTTC. Translated, it gives CASSSNRDRDQYF. V usage is TRBV7-2 and J usage is TRBJ2-7, with 9 bases matching TRBD1. Germline CDR1 and CDR2: SGHTA and FQGNSA. After removal of 4 bases from V and 10 bases from J, the junction contained 8 bases not matched to a gene. The CDR3 totals 13 residues. Full variable domain (remainder filled in from reference TRBV7-2 and TRBJ2-7): GAGVSQSPSNKVTEKGKDVELRCDPISGHTALYWYRQSLGQGLEFLIYFQGNSAPDKSGLPSDRFSAERTGGSVSTLTIQRTQQEDSAVYLCASSSNRDRDQYFGPGTRLTVT.

V usage is TRBV7-9 and J usage is TRBJ1-3; the D gene is possibly TRBD1 (6 bases). The CDR3 sequence is 13 residues long. V was clipped by 5 bases and J by 8 bases, with 13 bases between them. CDR1 SEHNR and CDR2 FQNEAQ come from the germline V gene (reference sequence). The CDR3 nucleotides are TGTGCCAGCAGCCCTTACAGGGAAGACACCATATATTTT. It yields the protein CASSPYREDTIYF.

V usage is TRBV21-1 and J usage is TRBJ2-7; the table's D gene call, TRBD2, was not cross checked with the DNA. TRBV21-1 represents a pseudogene. The CDR3 spans 18 residues. The CDR3: CASSKRNAGLLSSYEQYF. DNA for the CDR3: TGTGCCAGCAGCAAACGGAATGCGGGGCTACTAAGCTCCTACGAGCAGTACTTC.

On this clone itself: The sample has other DNA sequences that encode this CDR3 too. The V and J genes are TRBV11-2 and TRBJ2-5; D is unclear. The V gene's germline CDR1 is SGHAT and CDR2 FQNNGV. This CDR3 is 11 amino acids long. Trimming took 5 bases from V and 5 from J, leaving 6 bases between them. The CDR3 coding sequence is TGTGCCAGCAGCCTCAGTGAGACCCAGTACTTC. It specifies CASSLSETQYF.

The chain joins TRBV7-2 to TRBJ1-3, with D possibly being TRBD1 (6 bases). The CDR3 has 14 residues. V was cut by 6 bases and J by 4 bases, with 13 bases left in between. CDR1 is SGHTA and CDR2 is FQGNSA in the germline V gene. The CDR3 nucleotides read TGTGCCAGCAGTCCAGGGACACCGGGAAACACCATATATTTT. Its protein product is CASSPGTPGNTIYF. Combining the CDR3 with reference TRBV7-2 and TRBJ1-3 gives the whole variable domain GAGVSQSPSNKVTEKGKDVELRCDPISGHTALYWYRQSLGQGLEFLIYFQGNSAPDKSGLPSDRFSAERTGGSVSTLTIQRTQQEDSAVYLCASSPGTPGNTIYFGEGSWLTVV.

This rearrangement joins TRBV5-1 to TRBJ2-3; 12 bases match TRBD2. Germline assignment: CDR1 SGHRS and CDR2 YFSETQ. The ends lost 5 bases at V and 2 bases at J; junction bases unmatched: 3. There are 15 residues in the CDR3. CDR3 protein: CASRTSGGSTDTQYF. In nucleotides, the CDR3 is TGCGCCAGCAGGACTAGCGGGGGTTCCACAGATACGCAGTATTTT.

This chain links TRBV5-4 with TRBJ1-4; 9 bases fit TRBD1. J gave up 8 bases and V 4 bases, and 6 bases lay outside the gene matches. Germline values: CDR1 SGHNT, CDR2 YYREEE (reference sequence). This CDR3 is 14 amino acids long. CDR3 in DNA: TGTGCCAGCAGCGGGACAGGGAGAGGGGAAAAACTGTTTTTT. Its translation is CASSGTGRGEKLFF.

The chain joins TRBV7-2 to TRBJ2-1; 10 bases line up with TRBD1. J lost 5 bases, V lost 5 bases, and 9 bases had no gene match. The CDR3 has 16 amino acids. Germline V gene sequence: CDR1 SGHTA, CDR2 FQGNSA. The CDR3 bases are TGTGCCAGCAGCCCCTCTTTGGGGACAGGGGACAATGAGCAGTTCTTC. It encodes CASSPSLGTGDNEQFF.

The genes are TRBV5-1 and TRBJ1-1; TRBD1 matches 11 bases. The CDR3 is 17 amino acids. Trimming cost V 3 bases and J 5 bases; bases outside gene matches: 12. Germline V gene lookup returns CDR1 SGHRS and CDR2 YFSETQ. The CDR3 DNA is TGCGCCAGCAGCTACCTTCCGGACAGGGGGCGAGGAACTGAAGCTTTCTTT. Its protein is CASSYLPDRGRGTEAFF.

This chain links TRBV7-2 with TRBJ1-2; D remains unclear. The CDR3 extends over 15 amino acids. Deletions cut 1 base from V and 4 bases from J, with 13 bases between. Per germline, CDR1 SGHTA and CDR2 FQGNSA. For the CDR3, the DNA is TGTGCCAGCAGCTTAGGGGCCGAGAGAGCCTATGGCTACACCTTC. The encoded protein is CASSLGAERAYGYTF.